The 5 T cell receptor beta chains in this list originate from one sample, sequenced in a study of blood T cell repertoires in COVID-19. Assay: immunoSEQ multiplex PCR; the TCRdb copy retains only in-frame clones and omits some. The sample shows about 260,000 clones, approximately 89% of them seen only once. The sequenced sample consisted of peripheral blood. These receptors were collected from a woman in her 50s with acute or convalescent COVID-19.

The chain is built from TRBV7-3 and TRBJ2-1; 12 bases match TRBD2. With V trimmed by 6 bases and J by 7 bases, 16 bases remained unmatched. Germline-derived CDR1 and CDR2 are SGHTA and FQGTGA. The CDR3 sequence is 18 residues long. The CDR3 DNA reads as TGTGCCAGCAGTTTTCTTGGAAGACTAGCGGGAGTTTCTAATGAGCAGTTCTTC. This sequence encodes CASSFLGRLAGVSNEQFF. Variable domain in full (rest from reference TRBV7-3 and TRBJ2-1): GAGVSQTPSNKVTEKGKYVELRCDPISGHTALYWYRQSLGQGPEFLIYFQGTGAADDSGLPNDRFFAVRPEGSVSTLKIQRTERGDSAVYLCASSFLGRLAGVSNEQFFGPGTRLTVL.

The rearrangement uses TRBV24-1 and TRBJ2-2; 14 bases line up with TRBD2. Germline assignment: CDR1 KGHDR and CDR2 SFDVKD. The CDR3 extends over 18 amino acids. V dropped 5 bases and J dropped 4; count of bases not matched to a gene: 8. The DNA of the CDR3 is TGTGCCACCAGTGCCACTCTTGGACTAGCGGGAGGCACCGGGGAGCTGTTTTTT. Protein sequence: CATSATLGLAGGTGELFF.

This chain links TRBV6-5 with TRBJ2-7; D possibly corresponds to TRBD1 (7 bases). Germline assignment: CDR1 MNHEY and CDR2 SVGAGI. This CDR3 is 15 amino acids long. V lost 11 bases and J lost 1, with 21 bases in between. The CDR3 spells CASRRWQGGSYEQYF. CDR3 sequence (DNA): TGTGCCTCGAGGCGGTGGCAGGGGGGTTCCTACGAGCAGTACTTC.

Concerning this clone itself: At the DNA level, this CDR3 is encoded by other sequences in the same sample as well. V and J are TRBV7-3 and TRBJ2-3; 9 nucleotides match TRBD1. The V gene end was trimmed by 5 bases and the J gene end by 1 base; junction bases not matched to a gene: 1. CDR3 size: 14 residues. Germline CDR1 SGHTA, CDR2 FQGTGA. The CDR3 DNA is TGTGCCAGCAGCAGGACAGGGGGCACAGATACGCAGTATTTT. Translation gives CASSRTGGTDTQYF.

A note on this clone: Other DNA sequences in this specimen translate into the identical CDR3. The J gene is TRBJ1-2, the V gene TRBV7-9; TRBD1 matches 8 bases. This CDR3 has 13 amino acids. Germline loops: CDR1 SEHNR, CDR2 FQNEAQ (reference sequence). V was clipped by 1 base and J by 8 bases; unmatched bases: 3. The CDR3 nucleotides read TGTGCCAGCAGCTTAGGGACAGGGTCCGGCTACACCTTC. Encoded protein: CASSLGTGSGYTF.